Below are 18 T cell receptor beta chains sequenced from a single sample in a study of cytomegalovirus exposure and HLA in healthy donors. In the PCR, 60 Vbeta and 13 Jbeta primers were used. Sequenced by immunoSEQ multiplex PCR; TCRdb stores in-frame clones only, minus some. Among over 150,000 clones listed, 82% were seen once. The material sequenced was PBMCs. These receptor sequences come from a man aged 50 to 59 in good health and CMV-seropositive.

The CDR3 loop is CASSSLAGMATGELFF. In nucleotides, the CDR3 is TGTGCCAGCAGCTCCCTAGCGGGGATGGCTACCGGGGAGCTGTTTTTT. The rearrangement uses TRBV7-3 and TRBJ2-2; 9 bases map to TRBD2. CDR3 length: 16 residues. From germline, CDR1 is SGHTA and CDR2 FQGTGA. J was trimmed by 5 bases and V by 4 bases; bases with no gene match: 8.

The chain combines TRBV28 with TRBJ2-3; 9 positions match TRBD1. The ends lost 5 bases at V and 3 bases at J; junction bases unmatched: 12. Germline V CDR1 and CDR2: MDHEN, SYDVKM. The CDR3 has 17 residues. CDR3 residues: CASSPTRTGERTDTQYF. The CDR3 coding sequence is TGTGCCAGCAGTCCCACACGGACAGGGGAAAGGACAGATACGCAGTATTTT.

The chain combines TRBV21-1 with TRBJ2-2; no DNA check was done on the table's D call, TRBD2. TRBV21-1 is noted as a pseudogene. This CDR3 contains 13 residues. CDR3: CASSKASTGELFF. The DNA of the CDR3 is TGTGCCAGCAGCAAAGCGAGCACCGGGGAGCTGTTTTTT.

The genes are TRBV11-3 and TRBJ2-1; no clear D. CDR3 length: 14 amino acids. V lost 5 bases and J lost 1, with 9 bases in between. Germline V gene lookup returns CDR1 SGHNT and CDR2 YENEEA. The chain's CDR3 is CASSRGGSYNEQFF. The CDR3 nucleotides read TGTGCCAGCAGCCGAGGCGGTTCCTACAATGAGCAGTTCTTC.

The V gene is TRBV28, the J gene TRBJ2-2; TRBD1 matches 10 bases. Unmatched junction bases numbered 3, after V lost 5 bases and J lost 6 bases. The CDR3 is 14 residues long. Per germline, CDR1 MDHEN and CDR2 SYDVKM. CDR3 coding DNA: TGTGCCAGCAGTCCGGGACAGGGGCCCGGGGAGCTGTTTTTT. Protein sequence: CASSPGQGPGELFF.

The chain uses TRBV19 and TRBJ1-1; no clear D. Trimming shortened V by 6 bases and J by 5 bases, and 10 bases separated the two germline ends. CDR1 is LNHDA and CDR2 is SQIVND in the germline V gene (reference sequence). This CDR3 spans 12 amino acids. The CDR3 sequence: CASRAQVTEAFF. Here the CDR3 DNA reads TGTGCCAGTAGGGCACAAGTAACTGAAGCTTTCTTT.

V and J are TRBV10-3 and TRBJ1-5; D uncertain. Looked up from germline, CDR1 is ENHRY and CDR2 is SYGVKD. Trimming left V 3 bases short and J 4 bases short, with 7 bases between. This CDR3 comprises 13 residues. CDR3 coding DNA: TGTGCCATCAGTGATGGAGGGAATCAGCCCCAGCATTTT. It codes for CAISDGGNQPQHF.

The gene calls are TRBV28 and TRBJ1-2; 11 bases are a match to TRBD1. The CDR3 loop spans 17 amino acids. Germline CDR1 is MDHEN and CDR2 is SYDVKM. Trimming removed 1 base from V and 5 bases from J; junction bases left unmatched: 9. CDR3 nucleotide sequence: TGTGCCAGCAGTTTATTCGGACAGGGGGCTTTGGGGTATGGCTACACCTTC. It codes for CASSLFGQGALGYGYTF.

This clone occurred a few times. This chain links TRBV28 with TRBJ1-1; D gene unclear. Per the germline V gene, CDR1 is MDHEN and CDR2 is SYDVKM. This CDR3 spans 14 amino acids. V was clipped by 2 bases and J by 3 bases, with 10 bases between them. The CDR3 bases are TGTGCCAGCAGTTTAGGTGGCTTTCACACTGAAGCTTTCTTT. Protein sequence: CASSLGGFHTEAFF.

The chain employs TRBV7-2 and TRBJ1-4; D unresolved. With 4 bases removed from V and 7 bases from J, the gap between germline ends came to 7 bases. The CDR3 covers 12 residues. Germline V gives CDR1 SGHTA, CDR2 FQGNSA. The CDR3 reads CASSSGVEKLFF. The CDR3, as DNA: TGTGCCAGCAGCTCCGGTGTTGAAAAACTGTTTTTT.

This chain links TRBV4-2 with TRBJ2-1, with D maybe TRBD2 (6 bases). V gave up 3 bases and J gave up 0 bases, with 9 bases separating them. Germline V CDR1 and CDR2: LGHNA, YNFKEQ. The CDR3 loop spans 15 amino acids. In DNA, the CDR3 is TGTGCCAGCAGCCAGCGGGGCGGCTCCTACAATGAGCAGTTCTTC. It translates to CASSQRGGSYNEQFF.

The chain employs TRBV7-2 and TRBJ2-3; 8 bases line up with TRBD2. The germline gives CDR1 SGHTA, CDR2 FQGNSA. This CDR3 is built from 13 residues. Unmatched junction bases numbered 6, after V lost 7 bases and J lost 6 bases. The CDR3 protein is CASTGLVADTQYF. CDR3 nucleotide sequence: TGTGCCAGCACGGGACTAGTAGCCGATACGCAGTATTTT.

This clone is a singleton in its sample. V is TRBV2 and J is TRBJ1-2; 11 nucleotides agree with TRBD1. V was clipped by 6 bases and J by 3 bases; unmatched bases: 6. Germline-derived CDR1 and CDR2 are SNHLY and FYNNEI. CDR3 length: 15 amino acids. The CDR3 region is CASRPGQGAHYGYTF. CDR3 sequence (DNA): TGTGCCAGCAGACCTGGACAGGGGGCTCACTATGGCTACACCTTC. The variable domain in full, with the rest retrieved from reference TRBV2 and TRBJ1-2, is EPEVTQTPSHQVTQMGQEVILRCVPISNHLYFYWYRQILGQKVEFLVSFYNNEISEKSEIFDDQFSVERPDGSNFTLKIRSTKLEDSAMYFCASRPGQGAHYGYTFGSGTRLTVV.

CDR3 DNA sequence: TGCAGCGTTGTTCTGACTAGCGGTAGCACAGATACGCAGTATTTT. This gives the protein CSVVLTSGSTDTQYF. This chain links TRBV29-1 with TRBJ2-3; 9 nucleotides line up with TRBD2. J lost 0 bases, V lost 4 bases, and 5 bases had no gene match. The CDR3 covers 15 residues. Germline loops: CDR1 SQVTM, CDR2 ANQGSEA.

This chain links TRBV6-5 with TRBJ1-1; D perhaps matches TRBD1 (6 bases). Germline CDR1 MNHEY, CDR2 SVGAGI. The ends were cut back, 5 bases at V and 0 bases at J, with 13 bases in the middle. The CDR3 has 15 residues. The CDR3 region is CASSGWAGVNTEAFF. Here the CDR3 DNA reads TGTGCCAGCAGTGGATGGGCAGGGGTGAACACTGAAGCTTTCTTT.

The chain links TRBV18 to TRBJ2-7, with no clear D. With 2 bases removed from V and 1 base from J, the gap between germline ends came to 9 bases. This CDR3 has 14 residues. Germline CDR1 and CDR2: KGHSH and LQKENI. DNA of the CDR3: TGTGCCAGCTCACCAGGAGAAGAGTCCTACGAGCAGTACTTC. Protein sequence: CASSPGEESYEQYF.

The chain uses TRBV7-9 and TRBJ1-2; 8 positions agree with TRBD1. Germline lookup yields CDR1 SEHNR and CDR2 FQNEAQ (reference sequence). CDR3 size: 15 residues. With 5 bases clipped from V and 9 bases from J, the junction kept 14 bases outside the gene matches. CDR3 amino acids: CASSGDPGGVGRYTF. The CDR3 nucleotides read TGTGCCAGCAGCGGCGACCCAGGGGGCGTCGGTCGCTACACCTTC.

The genes are TRBV5-1 and TRBJ1-2, with TRBD1 matching over 10 bases. CDR3 size: 16 residues. The V gene's germline CDR1 is SGHRS and CDR2 YFSETQ. With V trimmed by 4 bases and J by 4 bases, 10 bases remained unmatched. CDR3 amino acids: CASSPTTGGEGYGYTF. For the CDR3, the DNA is TGCGCCAGCAGCCCGACGACAGGGGGCGAGGGCTATGGCTACACCTTC.